This passage covers 8 T cell receptor beta chains from one sample sequenced in a study of TIL therapy for anti-PD-1-resistant metastatic lung cancer. As for time point: pre-treatment sample, taken before nivolumab and TIL therapy. Tumor tissue came from excised metastases, mostly pleural nodules or supraclavicular lymph nodes. The libraries were made with immunoSEQ v3. The assay was immunoSEQ multiplex PCR, and TCRdb's table has in-frame clones only and misses some. The sample has over 20,000 clones; roughly 72% are singletons. The sample consisted of tumor tissue, taken at baseline. The receptors shown here come from a person aged 25 to 85 with non-small cell lung cancer.

The genes are TRBV9 and TRBJ2-5; 8 nucleotides agree with TRBD2. V lost 0 bases, J lost 5 bases, and 9 bases stayed unmatched. The CDR3 length is 16 residues. Germline CDR1 reads SGDLS; CDR2 reads YYNGEE. The chain's CDR3 is CASSVGGGLRVETQYF. The CDR3 DNA reads TGTGCCAGCAGCGTAGGCGGGGGGCTTCGTGTCGAGACCCAGTACTTC. Combining the CDR3 with reference TRBV9 and TRBJ2-5 gives the whole variable domain DSGVTQTPKHLITATGQRVTLRCSPRSGDLSVYWYQQSLDQGLQFLIQYYNGEERAKGNILERFSAQQFPDLHSELNLSSLELGDSALYFCASSVGGGLRVETQYFGPGTRLLVL.

This clone has just a few counts. The chain has TRBV2 and TRBJ2-2; 7 bases match TRBD2. Germline V gene lookup returns CDR1 SNHLY and CDR2 FYNNEI. Trimming at V came to 4 bases and at J to 6 bases, leaving 2 bases not matched to a gene. The CDR3 extends over 13 amino acids. CDR3 sequence (DNA): TGTGCCAGCAGTGGGGAGGGCCCCGGGGAGCTGTTTTTT. Translating gives CASSGEGPGELFF. Filled out from reference TRBV2 and TRBJ2-2, the complete variable domain reads EPEVTQTPSHQVTQMGQEVILRCVPISNHLYFYWYRQILGQKVEFLVSFYNNEISEKSEIFDDQFSVERPDGSNFTLKIRSTKLEDSAMYFCASSGEGPGELFFGEGSRLTVL.

V usage is TRBV5-1 and J usage is TRBJ2-3; D unclear. Germline V gives CDR1 SGHRS, CDR2 YFSETQ. The CDR3 is 15 amino acids. V dropped 1 base and J dropped 2 bases, with 11 bases sitting between them. The CDR3, as DNA: TGCGCCAGCAGCTTGATAGACTCGTACACAGATACGCAGTATTTT. Translated: CASSLIDSYTDTQYF.

This clone came up once. V is TRBV7-9 and J is TRBJ2-7; 9 bases map to TRBD2. The germline V gene has CDR1 SEHNR and CDR2 FQNEAQ (reference sequence). With V trimmed by 4 bases and J by 5 bases, 12 bases remained unmatched. The CDR3 runs 16 residues. CDR3 bases: TGTGCCAGCAGCTCTCCTATCGGACTAGCGTCGCACGAGCAGTACTTC. Translating it yields CASSSPIGLASHEQYF.

The chain carries TRBV20-1 and TRBJ2-1; D unclear. Germline V gives CDR1 DFQATT, CDR2 SNEGSKA (reference sequence). Deletions cut 6 bases from V and 6 bases from J, with 9 bases between. CDR3 length: 11 amino acids. CDR3 DNA sequence: TGCAGTGCAACCGGGTCCAATGAGCAGTTCTTC. Translation: CSATGSNEQFF.

This clone has just one count. J is TRBJ1-3 and V is TRBV19; perhaps TRBD1 as D (6 bases). Germline V gives CDR1 LNHDA, CDR2 SQIVND (reference sequence). The CDR3 totals 11 residues. As DNA, the CDR3 is TGTGCAGCCAGGGGTGGCAACACCATATATTTT. Its protein product is CAARGGNTIYF. Together with reference TRBV19 and TRBJ1-3, the CDR3 gives the full variable domain: DGGITQSPKYLFRKEGQNVTLSCEQNLNHDAMYWYRQDPGQGLRLIYYSQIVNDFQKGDIAEGYSVSREKKESFPLTVTSAQKNPTAFYLCAARGGNTIYFGEGSWLTVV.

The chain employs TRBV5-1 and TRBJ2-3, with TRBD2 matching over 8 bases. V shed 4 bases, J shed 1 base, and the junction held 2 bases outside the gene matches. The CDR3 sequence is 14 residues long. Per the germline V gene, CDR1 is SGHRS and CDR2 is YFSETQ. CDR3 nucleotides: TGCGCCAGCAGCCCGACTAGCGGCACAGATACGCAGTATTTT. Amino acids: CASSPTSGTDTQYF.

This clone was counted a few times. The J gene is TRBJ2-7, the V gene TRBV4-2; 8 nucleotides match TRBD1. This CDR3 is 14 amino acids long. CDR1 and CDR2 from the germline V gene are LGHNA and YNFKEQ. Unmatched junction bases numbered 5, after V lost 2 bases and J lost 5 bases. CDR3 region: CASSQTQGANEQYF. CDR3 bases: TGTGCCAGCAGCCAAACGCAGGGGGCCAACGAGCAGTACTTC.